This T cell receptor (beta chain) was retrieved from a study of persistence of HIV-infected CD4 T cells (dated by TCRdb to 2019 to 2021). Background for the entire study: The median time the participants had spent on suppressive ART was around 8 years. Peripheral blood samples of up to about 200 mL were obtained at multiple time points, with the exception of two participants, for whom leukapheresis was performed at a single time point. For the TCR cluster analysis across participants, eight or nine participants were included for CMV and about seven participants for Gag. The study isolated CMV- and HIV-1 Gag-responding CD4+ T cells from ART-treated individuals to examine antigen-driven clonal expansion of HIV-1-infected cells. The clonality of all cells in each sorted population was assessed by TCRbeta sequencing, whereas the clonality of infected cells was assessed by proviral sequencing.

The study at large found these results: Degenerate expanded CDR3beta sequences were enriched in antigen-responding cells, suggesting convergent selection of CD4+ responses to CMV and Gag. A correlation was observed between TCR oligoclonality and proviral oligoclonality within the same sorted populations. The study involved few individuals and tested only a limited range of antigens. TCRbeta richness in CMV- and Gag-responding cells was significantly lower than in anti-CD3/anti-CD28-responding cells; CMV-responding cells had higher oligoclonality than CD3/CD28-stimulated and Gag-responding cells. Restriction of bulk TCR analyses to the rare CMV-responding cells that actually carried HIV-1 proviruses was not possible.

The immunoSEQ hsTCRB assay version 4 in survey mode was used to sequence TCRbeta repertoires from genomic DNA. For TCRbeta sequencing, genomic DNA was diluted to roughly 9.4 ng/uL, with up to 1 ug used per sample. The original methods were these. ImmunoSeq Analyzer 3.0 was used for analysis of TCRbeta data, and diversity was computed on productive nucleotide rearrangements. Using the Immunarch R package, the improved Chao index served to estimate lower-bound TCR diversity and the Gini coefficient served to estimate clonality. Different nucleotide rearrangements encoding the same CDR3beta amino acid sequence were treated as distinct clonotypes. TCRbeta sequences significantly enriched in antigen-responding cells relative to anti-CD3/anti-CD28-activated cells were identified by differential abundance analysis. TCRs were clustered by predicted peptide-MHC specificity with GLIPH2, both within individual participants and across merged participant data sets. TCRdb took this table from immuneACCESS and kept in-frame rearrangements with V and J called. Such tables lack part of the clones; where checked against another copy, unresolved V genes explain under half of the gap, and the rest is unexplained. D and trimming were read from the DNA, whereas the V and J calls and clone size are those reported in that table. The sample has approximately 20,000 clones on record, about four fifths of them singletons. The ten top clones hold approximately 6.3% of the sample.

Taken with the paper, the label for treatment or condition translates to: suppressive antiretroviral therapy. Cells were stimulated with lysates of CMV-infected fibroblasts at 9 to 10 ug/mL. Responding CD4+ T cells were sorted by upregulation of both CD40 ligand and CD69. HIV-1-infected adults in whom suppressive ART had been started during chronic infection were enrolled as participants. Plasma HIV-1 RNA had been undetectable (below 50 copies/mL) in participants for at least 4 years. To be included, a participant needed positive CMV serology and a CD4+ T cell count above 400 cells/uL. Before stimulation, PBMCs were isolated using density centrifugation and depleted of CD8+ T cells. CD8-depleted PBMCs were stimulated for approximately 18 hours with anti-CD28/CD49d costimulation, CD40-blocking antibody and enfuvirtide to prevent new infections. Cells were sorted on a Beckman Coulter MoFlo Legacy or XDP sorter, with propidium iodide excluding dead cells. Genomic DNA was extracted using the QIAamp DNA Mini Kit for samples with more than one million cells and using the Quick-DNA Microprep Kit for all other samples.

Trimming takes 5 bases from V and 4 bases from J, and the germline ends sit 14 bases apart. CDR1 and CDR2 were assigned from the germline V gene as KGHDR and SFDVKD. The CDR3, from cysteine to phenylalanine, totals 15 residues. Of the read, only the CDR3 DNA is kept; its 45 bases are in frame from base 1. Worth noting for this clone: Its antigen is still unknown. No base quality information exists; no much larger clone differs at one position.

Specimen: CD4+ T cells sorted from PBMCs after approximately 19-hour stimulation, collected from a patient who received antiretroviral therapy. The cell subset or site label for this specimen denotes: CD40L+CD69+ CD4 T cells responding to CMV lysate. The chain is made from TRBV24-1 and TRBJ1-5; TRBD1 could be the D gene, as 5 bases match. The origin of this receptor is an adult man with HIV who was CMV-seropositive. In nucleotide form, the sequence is TGTGCCACCAGTGTAGGCCAGGGCCTAAATCAGCCCCAGCATTTT. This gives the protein CATSVGQGLNQPQHF.